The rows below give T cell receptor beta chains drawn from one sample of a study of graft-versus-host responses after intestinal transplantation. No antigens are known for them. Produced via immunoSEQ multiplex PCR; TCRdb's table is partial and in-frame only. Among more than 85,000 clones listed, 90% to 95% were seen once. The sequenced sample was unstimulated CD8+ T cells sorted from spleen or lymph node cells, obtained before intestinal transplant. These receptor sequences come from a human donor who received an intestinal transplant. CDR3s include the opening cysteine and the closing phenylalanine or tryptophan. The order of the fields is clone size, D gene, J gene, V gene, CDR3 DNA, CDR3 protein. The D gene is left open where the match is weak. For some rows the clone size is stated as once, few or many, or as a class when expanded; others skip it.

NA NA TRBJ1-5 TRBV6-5 TGTGCCAGCTCGACTGAGGTTAGGCAGCCCCAGCATTTT CASSTEVRQPQHF
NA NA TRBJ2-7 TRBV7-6 TGTGCCAGCACCCTGGAGGGGGGGTCCTACGAGCAGTACTTC CASTLEGGSYEQYF
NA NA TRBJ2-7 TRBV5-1 TGCGCCAGCAGGCCCGGGACGGGCTCCTACGAGCAGTACTTC CASRPGTGSYEQYF
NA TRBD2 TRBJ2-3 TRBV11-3 TGTGCCAGCAGCTTACCAGCGGGAGGTCCCATGGTGGATACGCAGTATTTT CASSLPAGGPMVDTQYF
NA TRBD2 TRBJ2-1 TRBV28 TGTGCCAGCACCACTAGCGGGAGCTCCTACAATGAGCAGTTCTTC CASTTSGSSYNEQFF
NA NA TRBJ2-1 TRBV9 TGTGCCAGCAGCCAGAGCGATAGCTCCTACAATGAGCAGTTCTTC CASSQSDSSYNEQFF
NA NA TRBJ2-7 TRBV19 TGTGCCAGTAGTGGGTCTTCGGTCGAGCAGTACTTC CASSGSSVEQYF
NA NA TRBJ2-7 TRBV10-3 TGTGCCATCAGCGTGACCTCCTACGAGCAGTACTTC CAISVTSYEQYF
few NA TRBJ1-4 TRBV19 TGTGCCAGTAGTATAGGGGGGGCAACTAATGAAAAACTGTTTTTT CASSIGGATNEKLFF
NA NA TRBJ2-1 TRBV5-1 TGCGCCAGCAGCTTGGGTGTGGCGGGATCCTACAATGAGCAGTTCTTC CASSLGVAGSYNEQFF
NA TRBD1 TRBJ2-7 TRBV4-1 TGCGCCAGCAGCCTAAAGACAGGGAACCCCTACGAGCAGTACTTC CASSLKTGNPYEQYF
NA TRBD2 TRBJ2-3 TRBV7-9 TGTGCCAGCAGCTTTCATCCTAGCGGGCACACAGATACGCAGTATTTT CASSFHPSGHTDTQYF
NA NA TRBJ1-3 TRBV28 TGTGCCAGCAGTGCCCCCCGGTCATCTGGAAACACCATATATTTT CASSAPRSSGNTIYF
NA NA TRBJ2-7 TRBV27 TGTGCCAGCAGTACGACAGGTAACGAGCAGTACTTC CASSTTGNEQYF
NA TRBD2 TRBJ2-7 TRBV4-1 TGCGCCAGCAGCCCTACTAGCGGCTCCTCCTACGAGCAGTACTTC CASSPTSGSSYEQYF
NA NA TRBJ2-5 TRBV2 TGTGCCAGCAGTGTACCAGGGCCGGGTGGCCAAGAGACCCAGTACTTC CASSVPGPGGQETQYF
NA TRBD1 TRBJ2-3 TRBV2 TGTGCCAGCACCCTGCGAAGGACAGGGACCCAAGATACGCAGTATTTT CASTLRRTGTQDTQYF
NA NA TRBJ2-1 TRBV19 TGTGCCAGTAGTGAAAAGCGGAGCTCCTACAATGAGCAGTTCTTC CASSEKRSSYNEQFF
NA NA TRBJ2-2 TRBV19 TGTGCCAGTCAGTTCACCGGGGAGCTGTTTTTT CASQFTGELFF
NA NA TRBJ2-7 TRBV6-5 TGTGCCAGCAGTTACCGGACAGCCTCCTACGAGCAGTACTTC CASSYRTASYEQYF
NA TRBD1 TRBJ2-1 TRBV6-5 TGTGCCAGCAGTGCAACAGGGGGTGAGCAGTTCTTC CASSATGGEQFF
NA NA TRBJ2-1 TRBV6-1 TGTGCCAGCAGGGACAGTTACAATGAGCAGTTCTTC CASRDSYNEQFF
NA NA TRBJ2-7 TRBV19 TGTGCCAGTAGTTGGGGCAGGGACTACGAGCAGTACTTC CASSWGRDYEQYF
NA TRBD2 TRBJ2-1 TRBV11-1 TGTGCCAGCAACCTAGCGGGAGGGCGGGGCAATGAGCAGTTCTTC CASNLAGGRGNEQFF
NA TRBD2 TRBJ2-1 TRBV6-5 TGTGCCAGCAGTTACTCGGGGGGGGAGCAGTTCTTC CASSYSGGEQFF
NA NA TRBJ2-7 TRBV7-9 TGTGCCAGCAGCCGAGACTACGAGCAGTACTTC CASSRDYEQYF
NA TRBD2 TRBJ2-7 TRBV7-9 TGTGCCAGCAGCTCCTCGGGGCGGGAGGTAATAGCCGACGAGCAGTACTTC CASSSSGREVIADEQYF
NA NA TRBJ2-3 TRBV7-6 TGTGCCAGCAGCTTAGGCCAGGGACCAGATACGCAGTATTTT CASSLGQGPDTQYF
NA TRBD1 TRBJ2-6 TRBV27 TGTGCCACTCACAGGGGCCGAGGATCTGGGGCCAACGTCCTGACTTTC CATHRGRGSGANVLTF
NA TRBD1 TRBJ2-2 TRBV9 TGTGCCAGCAGAGACAGGGTGGGCGGGGAGCTGTTTTTT CASRDRVGGELFF
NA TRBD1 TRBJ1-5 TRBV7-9 TGTGCCAGCAGCTCCGGGGGACAGGGGGCCTTTCAGCCCCAGCATTTT CASSSGGQGAFQPQHF
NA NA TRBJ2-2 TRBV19 TGTGCCAGTAGTATAGTGCGGCTCACCGGGGAGCTGTTTTTT CASSIVRLTGELFF
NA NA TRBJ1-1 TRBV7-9 TGTGCCAGCAGCCCGAGGGCAGGGAACACTGAAGCTTTCTTT CASSPRAGNTEAFF
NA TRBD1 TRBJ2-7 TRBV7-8 TGTGCCAGCAGCTCGACAGGGTCCGAGCAGTACTTC CASSSTGSEQYF
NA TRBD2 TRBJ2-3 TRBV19 TGTGCCAGTAGTATTGTTAGCGGGAACACAGATACGCAGTATTTT CASSIVSGNTDTQYF
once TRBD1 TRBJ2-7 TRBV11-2 TGTGCCAGCAGCTTAGGGTCTTGGACAGGACTTGCCTACGAGCAGTACTTC CASSLGSWTGLAYEQYF
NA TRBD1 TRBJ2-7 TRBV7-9 TGTGCCAGCAGCTTAGGGACAGGTATTAACGAGCAGTACTTC CASSLGTGINEQYF
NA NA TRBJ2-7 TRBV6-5 TGTGCCAGCAGTTACCTACCGGGGAGTTACTACGAGCAGTACTTC CASSYLPGSYYEQYF
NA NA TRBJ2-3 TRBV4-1 TGCGCCAGCAGCCAAGGCCCAGATACGCAGTATTTT CASSQGPDTQYF
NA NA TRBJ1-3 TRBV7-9 TGTGCCAGCAGCTTAGCAAGGAGAAACACCATATATTTT CASSLARRNTIYF
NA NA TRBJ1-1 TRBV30 TGTGCCTGGAGAGTTGAGTTGAACACTGAAGCTTTCTTT CAWRVELNTEAFF
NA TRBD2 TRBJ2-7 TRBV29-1 TGCAGCGTTCAAGGTGCGGCCGCAGCGGGAGGCTACTACGAGCAGTACTTC CSVQGAAAAGGYYEQYF
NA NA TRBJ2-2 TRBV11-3 TGTGCCAGCAGCTCTCGGGACTGGAACACCGGGGAGCTGTTTTTT CASSSRDWNTGELFF
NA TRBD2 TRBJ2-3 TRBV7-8 TGTGCCAGCAGCTTCCACCCTAGCGGGAATACCCCAGATACGCAGTATTTT CASSFHPSGNTPDTQYF
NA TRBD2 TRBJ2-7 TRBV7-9 TGTGCCAGCAGCTCGACTAGCGGGGGATACGAGCAGTACTTC CASSSTSGGYEQYF
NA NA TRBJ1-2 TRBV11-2 TGTGCCAGCAGGGCGATCCGGGACGAAATGTATGGCTACACCTTC CASRAIRDEMYGYTF
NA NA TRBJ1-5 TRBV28 TGTGCCAGCAGTTACGACAGAAGGGGCTTCGGTAGCAATCAGCCCCAGCATTTT CASSYDRRGFGSNQPQHF
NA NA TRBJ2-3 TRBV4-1 TGCGCCAGCAGCCCCTCGTACAGCACAGATACGCAGTATTTT CASSPSYSTDTQYF